The following is a T cell receptor beta chain sequence with its context. Sequencing was performed with immunoSEQ multiplex PCR; in TCRdb, only in-frame clones are kept and a portion is missing. The top ten clones hold 5.1% of a sample with approximately 210,000 clones, 84% of them seen once. The record originates from a study of blood T cell repertoires in COVID-19. This CDR3 is 17 amino acids long. The germline V gene has CDR1 SGHAT and CDR2 FQNNGV. V lost 4 bases, J lost 4 bases, and 7 bases stayed unmatched. The sample comprised peripheral blood. The chain is built from TRBV11-2 and TRBJ2-2; 12 bases are a match to TRBD2. The sequence was obtained from a woman aged 70 to 79 with active or convalescent COVID-19. The CDR3 nucleotides are TGTGCCAGCAGCTCTAGCGGGAGGGCCCGGGGCACCGGGGAGCTGTTTTTT. Translation gives CASSSSGRARGTGELFF.